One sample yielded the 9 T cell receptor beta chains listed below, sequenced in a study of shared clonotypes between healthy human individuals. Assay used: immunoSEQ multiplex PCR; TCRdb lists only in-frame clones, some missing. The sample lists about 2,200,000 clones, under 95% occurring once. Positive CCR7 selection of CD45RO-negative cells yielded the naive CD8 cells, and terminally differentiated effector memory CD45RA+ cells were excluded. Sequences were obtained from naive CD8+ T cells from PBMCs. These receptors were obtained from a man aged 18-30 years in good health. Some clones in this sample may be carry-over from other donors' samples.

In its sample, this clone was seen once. This CDR3 reads CASSLFGTGVDGYTF. DNA of the CDR3: TGTGCCAGCAGTTTATTCGGGACAGGGGTGGATGGCTACACCTTC. The rearrangement joins TRBV27 to TRBJ1-2; 10 nucleotides match TRBD1. The CDR3 is 15 residues long. From germline, CDR1 is MNHEY and CDR2 SMNVEV (reference sequence). The trim removed 1 base at V and 6 bases at J, leaving 5 bases unmatched.

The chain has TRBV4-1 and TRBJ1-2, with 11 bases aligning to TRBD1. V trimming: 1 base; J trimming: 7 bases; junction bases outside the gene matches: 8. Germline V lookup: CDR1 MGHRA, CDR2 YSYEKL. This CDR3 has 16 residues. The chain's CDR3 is CASSQGGDRGFFGYTF. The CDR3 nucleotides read TGCGCCAGCAGCCAAGGGGGGGACAGGGGGTTTTTTGGCTACACCTTC.

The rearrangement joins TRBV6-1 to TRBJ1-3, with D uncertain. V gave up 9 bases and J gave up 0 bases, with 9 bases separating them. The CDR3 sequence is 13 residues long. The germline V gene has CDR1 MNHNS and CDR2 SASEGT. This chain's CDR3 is CASTGSSGNTIYF. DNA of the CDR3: TGTGCCAGTACGGGGAGCTCTGGAAACACCATATATTTT.

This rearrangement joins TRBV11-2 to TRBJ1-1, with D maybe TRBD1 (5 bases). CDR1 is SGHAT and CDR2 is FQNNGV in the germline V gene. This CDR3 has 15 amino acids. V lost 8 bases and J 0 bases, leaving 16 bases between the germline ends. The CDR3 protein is CASVKPGQLNTEAFF. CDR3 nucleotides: TGTGCCAGCGTCAAACCGGGGCAGCTGAACACTGAAGCTTTCTTT.

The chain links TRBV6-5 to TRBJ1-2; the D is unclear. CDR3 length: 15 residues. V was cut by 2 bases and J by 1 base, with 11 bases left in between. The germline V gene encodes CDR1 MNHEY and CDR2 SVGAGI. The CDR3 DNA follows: TGTGCCAGCAGTTACGGGCAGGATGATAACTATGGCTACACCTTC. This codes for CASSYGQDDNYGYTF.

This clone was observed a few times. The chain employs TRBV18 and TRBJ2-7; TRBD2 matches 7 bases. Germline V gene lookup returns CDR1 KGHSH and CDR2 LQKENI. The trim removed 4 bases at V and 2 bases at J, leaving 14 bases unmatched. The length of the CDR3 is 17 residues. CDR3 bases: TGTGCCAGCTCACGGTCTGCGCGGGAGACGGGGACCTACGAGCAGTACTTC. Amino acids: CASSRSARETGTYEQYF.

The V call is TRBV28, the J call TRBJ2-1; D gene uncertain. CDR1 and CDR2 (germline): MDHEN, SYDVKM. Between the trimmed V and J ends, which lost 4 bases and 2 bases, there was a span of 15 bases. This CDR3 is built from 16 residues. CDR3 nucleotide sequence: TGTGCCAGCAGTTCCCTCACGTTCCAGGCCTACAATGAGCAGTTCTTC. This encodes CASSSLTFQAYNEQFF.

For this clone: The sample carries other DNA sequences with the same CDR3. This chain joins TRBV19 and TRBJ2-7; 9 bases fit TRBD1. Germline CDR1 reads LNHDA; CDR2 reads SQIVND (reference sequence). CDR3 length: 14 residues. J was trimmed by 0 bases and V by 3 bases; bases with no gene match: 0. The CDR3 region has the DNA TGTGCCAGTAGTATGGGACAGGGCTCCTACGAGCAGTACTTC. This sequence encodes CASSMGQGSYEQYF.

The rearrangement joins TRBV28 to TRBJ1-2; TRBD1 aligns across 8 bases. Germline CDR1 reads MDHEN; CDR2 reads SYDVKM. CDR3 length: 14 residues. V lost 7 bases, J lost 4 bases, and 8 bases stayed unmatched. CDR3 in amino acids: CASTRTGRTYGYTF. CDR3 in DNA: TGTGCCAGCACCAGGACAGGGAGAACCTATGGCTACACCTTC.